The clone carrying this T cell receptor (beta chain) was found a few times. Unique molecular identifiers were used to barcode this TCRbeta library. TCRdb itself ran the PCR reads through MiXCR, one entry per CDR3 protein. This sample carries 350,000 to 500,000 distinct CDR3 sequences, 43% of them seen once, and the ten largest clones take under 35%. These data come from a study of T-cell reconstitution after alpha-beta-depleted transplantation in children. This CDR3 spans 14 amino acids. V was cut by 6 bases and J by 5 bases, with 17 bases left in between. Germline CDR1 MNHNS, CDR2 SASEGT. The chain couples TRBV6-1 to TRBJ2-7, with a tentative D call TRBD2 (6 bases). The specimen was PBMCs, collected before TCRalphabeta/CD19-depleted stem cell transplant. This receptor was taken from a girl aged 2-9 years with aplastic anemia, due to receive a stem cell transplant. The CDR3 protein is CASSRGTEGDEQYF. CDR3 bases: TGTGCCAGCAGCCGCGGGACCGAGGGAGACGAGCAGTACTTC.